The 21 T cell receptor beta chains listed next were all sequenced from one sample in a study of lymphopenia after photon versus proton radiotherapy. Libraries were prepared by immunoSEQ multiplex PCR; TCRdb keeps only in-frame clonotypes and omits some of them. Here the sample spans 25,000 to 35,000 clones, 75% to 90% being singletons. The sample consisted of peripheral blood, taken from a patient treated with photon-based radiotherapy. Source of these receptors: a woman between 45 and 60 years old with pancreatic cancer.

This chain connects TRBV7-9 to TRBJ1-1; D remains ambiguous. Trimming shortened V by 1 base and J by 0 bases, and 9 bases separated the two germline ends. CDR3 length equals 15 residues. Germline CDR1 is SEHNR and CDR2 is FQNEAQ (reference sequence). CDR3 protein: CASSLEDYLNTEAFF. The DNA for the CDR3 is TGTGCCAGCAGCTTAGAGGACTACTTGAACACTGAAGCTTTCTTT.

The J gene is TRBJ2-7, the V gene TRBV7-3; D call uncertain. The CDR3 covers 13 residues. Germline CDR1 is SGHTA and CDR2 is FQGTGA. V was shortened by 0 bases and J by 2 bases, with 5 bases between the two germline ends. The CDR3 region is CASSLTHTYEQYF. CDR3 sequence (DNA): TGTGCCAGCAGCTTAACCCACACCTACGAGCAGTACTTC.

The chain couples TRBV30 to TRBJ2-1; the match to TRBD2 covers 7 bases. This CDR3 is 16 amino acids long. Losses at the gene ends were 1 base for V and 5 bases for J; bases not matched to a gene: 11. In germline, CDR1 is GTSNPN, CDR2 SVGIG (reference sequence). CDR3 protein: CAWSGGGGSFNNEQFF. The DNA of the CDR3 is TGTGCCTGGAGTGGGGGTGGCGGGAGTTTTAACAATGAGCAGTTCTTC.

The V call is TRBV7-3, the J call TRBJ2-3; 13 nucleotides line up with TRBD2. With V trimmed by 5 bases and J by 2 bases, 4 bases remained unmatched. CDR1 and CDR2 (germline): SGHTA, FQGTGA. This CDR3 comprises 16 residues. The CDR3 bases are TGTGCCAGCAGCCAAGGACTAGCGGGAGCCACAGATACGCAGTATTTT. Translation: CASSQGLAGATDTQYF.

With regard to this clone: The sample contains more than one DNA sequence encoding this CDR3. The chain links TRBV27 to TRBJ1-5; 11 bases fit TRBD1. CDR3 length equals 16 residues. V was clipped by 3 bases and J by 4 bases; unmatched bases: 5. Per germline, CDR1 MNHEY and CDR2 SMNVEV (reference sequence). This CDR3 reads CASSFSGTGGNQPQHF. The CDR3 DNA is TGTGCCAGCAGTTTCTCCGGGACAGGGGGAAATCAGCCCCAGCATTTT.

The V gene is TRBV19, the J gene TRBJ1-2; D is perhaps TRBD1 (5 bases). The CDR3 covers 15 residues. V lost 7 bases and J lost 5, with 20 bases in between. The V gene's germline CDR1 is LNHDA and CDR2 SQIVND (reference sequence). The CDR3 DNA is TGTGCCAGTACTCCGGCTGCAGGGAGGCATTATGGCTACACCTTC. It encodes CASTPAAGRHYGYTF.

CDR3 bases: TGCGCCAGCAGCCAAGCACTAGCGGAGCCGGGGTTAGCCAAAAACATTCAGTACTTC. Translating it yields CASSQALAEPGLAKNIQYF. The chain employs TRBV4-1 and TRBJ2-4, with 8 bases that match TRBD2. Trimming cost V 1 base and J 0 bases; bases outside gene matches: 11. Germline assignment: CDR1 MGHRA and CDR2 YSYEKL. The CDR3 extends over 19 amino acids.

The CDR3 reads CASRPGLAGGFEETQYF. DNA of the CDR3: TGTGCCAGTAGGCCGGGACTAGCGGGAGGGTTTGAAGAGACCCAGTACTTC. This chain links TRBV19 with TRBJ2-5; 16 nucleotides align to TRBD2. The CDR3 spans 17 residues. V was pared by 6 bases and J by 3 bases, with 7 bases of the junction left unmatched. The V gene's germline CDR1 is LNHDA and CDR2 SQIVND (reference sequence).

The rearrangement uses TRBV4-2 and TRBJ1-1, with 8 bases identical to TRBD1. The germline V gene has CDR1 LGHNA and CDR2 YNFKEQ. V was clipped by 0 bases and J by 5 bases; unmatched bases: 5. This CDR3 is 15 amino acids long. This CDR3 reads CASSQDSQGATEAFF. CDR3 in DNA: TGTGCCAGCAGCCAAGATTCTCAGGGGGCGACTGAAGCTTTCTTT.

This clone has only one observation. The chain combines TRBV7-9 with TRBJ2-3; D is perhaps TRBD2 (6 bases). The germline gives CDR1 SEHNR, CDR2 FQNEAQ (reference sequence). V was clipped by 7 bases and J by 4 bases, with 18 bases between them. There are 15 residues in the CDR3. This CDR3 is CASTPWGTEADTQYF. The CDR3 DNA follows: TGTGCCAGCACCCCTTGGGGGACTGAGGCAGATACGCAGTATTTT.

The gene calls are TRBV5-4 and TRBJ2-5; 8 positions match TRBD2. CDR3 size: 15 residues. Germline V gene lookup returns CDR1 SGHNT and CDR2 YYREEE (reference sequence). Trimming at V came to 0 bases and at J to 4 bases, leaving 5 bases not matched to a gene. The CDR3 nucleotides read TGTGCCAGCAGCTTGGCGGGAGGGCCGTTAGAGACCCAGTACTTC. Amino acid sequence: CASSLAGGPLETQYF.

The CDR3 reads CASSPTPVSYNEQFF. The CDR3 DNA sequence: TGTGCCAGCAGCCCAACCCCCGTCAGTTACAATGAGCAGTTCTTC. The chain joins TRBV6-5 to TRBJ2-1; D gene ambiguous. V lost 6 bases and J 4 bases, leaving 16 bases between the germline ends. The CDR3 consists of 15 residues. Germline V gives CDR1 MNHEY, CDR2 SVGAGI.

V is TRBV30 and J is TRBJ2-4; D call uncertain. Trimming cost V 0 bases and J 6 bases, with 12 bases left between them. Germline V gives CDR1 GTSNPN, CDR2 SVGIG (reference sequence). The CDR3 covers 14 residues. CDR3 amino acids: CAWSVGQGANIQYF. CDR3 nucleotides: TGTGCCTGGAGTGTAGGTCAAGGAGCAAACATTCAGTACTTC.

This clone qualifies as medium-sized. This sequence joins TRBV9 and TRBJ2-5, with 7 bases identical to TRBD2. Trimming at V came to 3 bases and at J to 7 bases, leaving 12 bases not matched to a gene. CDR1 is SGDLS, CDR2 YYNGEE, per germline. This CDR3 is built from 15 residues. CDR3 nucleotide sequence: TGTGCCAGCAGCGGGGAGGGGACTCTCGGGGGGACCCAGTACTTC. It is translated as CASSGEGTLGGTQYF.

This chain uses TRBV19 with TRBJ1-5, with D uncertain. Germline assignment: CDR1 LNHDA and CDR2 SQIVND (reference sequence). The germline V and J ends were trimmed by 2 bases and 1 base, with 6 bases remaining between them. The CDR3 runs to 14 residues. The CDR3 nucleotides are TGTGCCAGTAGTATATATAGCAGCAATCAGCCCCAGCATTTT. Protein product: CASSIYSSNQPQHF.

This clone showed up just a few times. The CDR3 DNA sequence: TGCGCCAGCAGCTTGGGGACAGAAGAGTACAATGAGCAGTTCTTC. Translating it yields CASSLGTEEYNEQFF. The V gene is TRBV5-1, the J gene TRBJ2-1; D perhaps matches TRBD1 (6 bases). CDR1 and CDR2 (germline): SGHRS, YFSETQ. The CDR3 loop spans 15 amino acids. The V and J ends lost 0 bases and 4 bases respectively, with 11 bases between them.

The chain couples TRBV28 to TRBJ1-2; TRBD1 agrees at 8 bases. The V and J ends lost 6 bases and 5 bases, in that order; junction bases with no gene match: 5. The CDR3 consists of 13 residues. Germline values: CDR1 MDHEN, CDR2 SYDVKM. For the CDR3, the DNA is TGTGCCAGCAGACAGGGACAGGCGTATGGCTACACCTTC. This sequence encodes CASRQGQAYGYTF.

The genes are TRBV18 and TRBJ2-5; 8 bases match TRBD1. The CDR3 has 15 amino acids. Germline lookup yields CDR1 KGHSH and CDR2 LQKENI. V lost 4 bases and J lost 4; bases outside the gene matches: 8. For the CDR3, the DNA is TGTGCCAGCTCACTCGGACAGGGAGCGACAGAGACCCAGTACTTC. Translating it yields CASSLGQGATETQYF.

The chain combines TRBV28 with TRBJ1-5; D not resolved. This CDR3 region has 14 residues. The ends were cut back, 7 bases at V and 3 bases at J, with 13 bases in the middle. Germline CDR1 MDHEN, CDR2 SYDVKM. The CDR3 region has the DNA TGTGCCAGCATATTGAGTGCCCCCAATCAGCCCCAGCATTTT. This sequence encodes CASILSAPNQPQHF.

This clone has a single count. CDR3 in amino acids: CASSPAQGGKNTGELFF. CDR3 DNA: TGTGCCAGCAGCCCCGCCCAGGGGGGCAAGAACACCGGGGAGCTGTTTTTT. This sequence joins TRBV11-1 and TRBJ2-2; TRBD1 is a possible D gene (7 bases). V was cut by 5 bases and J by 1 base, with 17 bases left in between. CDR3 length: 17 residues. The germline CDR1 and CDR2 sequences are SGHAT and FQDESV (reference sequence). The full variable domain, completed using reference TRBV11-1 and TRBJ2-2, is EAEVAQSPRYKITEKSQAVAFWCDPISGHATLYWYRQILGQGPELLVQFQDESVVDDSQLPKDRFSAERLKGVDSTLKIQPAELGDSAMYLCASSPAQGGKNTGELFFGEGSRLTVL.

The CDR3 bases are TGTGCCAGCAGCTTGGAAGATGTCAGTACGGAGGCTCAGCCCCAGCATTTT. Translated: CASSLEDVSTEAQPQHF. This chain links TRBV5-8 with TRBJ1-5; no firm D call. V dropped 0 bases and J dropped 6 bases, with 19 bases sitting between them. CDR3 length: 17 residues. The germline CDR1 and CDR2 sequences are SGHTS and YDEGEE.